These T cell receptor beta chains were read from a single sample in a study of T cell repertoires in cytomegalovirus infection. From the reads, TCRdb called clonotypes with MiXCR, one entry per CDR3 protein. The sample lists about 180,000 distinct CDR3 sequences, about a sixth occurring once. Sample: CD8+ T cells from PBMCs. The receptors here all came from a human donor in good health (CMV status not recorded). Some clones in this sample may be carry-over from other donors' samples. Each CDR3 is given with its conserved first and last residue. Fields, in order: D gene, clone size, V gene, J gene, CDR3 protein, CDR3 DNA. D genes are given only for firm matches. Expanded clones get a size class; other rows say once, few or many, or leave the size out.

D: -; size: -; V: TRBV7-2; J: TRBJ2-5; CDR3: CASSWGVGGQETQYF; DNA: TGTGCCAGCAGCTGGGGTGTCGGGGGACAAGAGACCCAGTACTTC
D: -; size: -; V: TRBV6-6; J: TRBJ2-3; CDR3: CASSHGGTDTQYF; DNA: TGTGCCAGCAGCCACGGGGGCACAGATACGCAGTATTTT
D: -; size: -; V: TRBV28; J: TRBJ1-6; CDR3: CASSFSNSPLHF; DNA: TGTGCCAGCAGTTTTAGTAATTCACCCCTCCACTTT
D: -; size: many; V: TRBV7-2; J: TRBJ2-3; CDR3: CASSPLGGTTDTQYF; DNA: TGTGCCAGCAGTCCTCTTGGGGGAACCACAGATACGCAGTATTTT
D: -; size: many; V: TRBV4-3; J: TRBJ1-1; CDR3: CASSQDWGEAFF; DNA: TGTGCCAGCAGCCAAGATTGGGGTGAAGCTTTCTTT
D: -; size: -; V: TRBV4-1; J: TRBJ1-3; CDR3: CASSQTSTFSGNTIYF; DNA: TGCGCCAGCAGCCAAACAAGTACCTTCTCTGGAAACACCATATATTTT
D: TRBD2; size: -; V: TRBV28; J: TRBJ2-3; CDR3: CASRVGLAGTISTDTQYF; DNA: TGTGCCAGCAGGGTGGGACTAGCGGGGACTATTTCAACAGATACGCAGTATTTT
D: TRBD1; size: few; V: TRBV7-9; J: TRBJ1-6; CDR3: CASSLGTGGDSPLHF; DNA: TGTGCCAGCAGCTTAGGGACAGGGGGAGATTCACCCCTCCACTTT
D: -; size: few; V: TRBV7-9; J: TRBJ1-5; CDR3: CASGAANQPQHF; DNA: TGTGCCAGCGGGGCGGCAAATCAGCCCCAGCATTTT
D: TRBD2; size: -; V: TRBV12-5; J: TRBJ2-1; CDR3: CASGLAIAGPMEEQFF; DNA: TGTGCTAGTGGTTTGGCCATAGCGGGGCCCATGGAAGAGCAGTTCTTC
D: -; size: -; V: TRBV5-4; J: TRBJ1-1; CDR3: CASSWRGGITEAFF; DNA: TGTGCCAGCAGCTGGAGAGGGGGAATCACTGAAGCTTTCTTT
D: -; size: -; V: TRBV7-6; J: TRBJ1-1; CDR3: CASSFGGFPEAFF; DNA: TGTGCCAGCAGCTTCGGGGGGTTCCCTGAAGCTTTCTTT
D: TRBD1; size: few; V: TRBV28; J: TRBJ2-7; CDR3: CASSSYRDSAYEQYF; DNA: TGTGCCAGCAGTTCCTACCGGGACAGCGCGTACGAGCAGTACTTC
D: -; size: few; V: TRBV7-9; J: TRBJ2-3; CDR3: CASSSSVDSTDTQYF; DNA: TGTGCCAGCAGCTCTAGCGTTGATAGCACAGATACGCAGTATTTT
D: TRBD1; size: -; V: TRBV7-9; J: TRBJ2-7; CDR3: CASSSATTGGYEQYF; DNA: TGTGCCAGCAGCTCGGCAACGACAGGGGGATACGAGCAGTACTTC
D: -; size: -; V: TRBV7-3; J: TRBJ2-2; CDR3: CASSGTGRELFF; DNA: TGTGCCAGCAGCGGAACAGGGCGGGAGCTGTTTTTT
D: TRBD1; size: few; V: TRBV20-1; J: TRBJ2-7; CDR3: CSARDRVAYEQYF; DNA: TGCAGTGCTAGGGACAGGGTCGCCTACGAGCAGTACTTC
D: -; size: -; V: TRBV2; J: TRBJ1-2; CDR3: CASVSGTLANYGYTF; DNA: TGTGCCTCCGTCTCCGGGACCCTAGCTAACTATGGCTACACCTTC
D: -; size: few; V: TRBV7-8; J: TRBJ2-7; CDR3: CASSLRQFNEEQYF; DNA: TGTGCCAGCAGCTTGAGACAGTTCAACGAGGAGCAGTACTTC
D: -; size: few; V: TRBV7-9; J: TRBJ1-1; CDR3: CASSLHIARGTEAFF; DNA: TGTGCCAGCAGCTTACATATCGCGAGAGGCACTGAAGCTTTCTTT
D: TRBD2; size: -; V: TRBV29-1; J: TRBJ2-7; CDR3: CSVELAGATYEQYF; DNA: TGCAGCGTTGAACTAGCGGGGGCGACCTACGAGCAGTACTTC
D: TRBD1; size: -; V: TRBV29-1; J: TRBJ2-1; CDR3: CSVEDWGQGGNEQFF; DNA: TGCAGCGTTGAAGATTGGGGACAGGGAGGCAATGAGCAGTTCTTC
D: TRBD1; size: few; V: TRBV7-2; J: TRBJ2-3; CDR3: CASSPQGVVTDTQYF; DNA: TGTGCCAGCAGCCCACAGGGGGTGGTGACAGATACGCAGTATTTT
D: -; size: once; V: TRBV28; J: TRBJ1-5; CDR3: CASTDGSRGLDRNQPQHF; DNA: TGTGCCAGCACCGATGGGAGCCGGGGATTGGATCGGAATCAGCCCCAGCATTTT
D: -; size: few; V: TRBV29-1; J: TRBJ2-5; CDR3: CSAVDRQETQYF; DNA: TGCAGCGCCGTAGACAGACAAGAGACCCAGTACTTC
D: TRBD1; size: -; V: TRBV7-6; J: TRBJ2-6; CDR3: CASSITGAGANVLTF; DNA: TGTGCCAGCAGCATTACAGGGGCTGGGGCCAACGTCCTGACTTTC
D: -; size: -; V: TRBV7-2; J: TRBJ2-3; CDR3: CASSLAAAPSPTDTQYF; DNA: TGTGCCAGCAGCTTAGCGGCGGCGCCCTCGCCCACAGATACGCAGTATTTT
D: -; size: -; V: TRBV5-8; J: TRBJ2-1; CDR3: CASSNTGGEQFF; DNA: TGTGCCAGCAGCAACACTGGGGGTGAGCAGTTCTTC
D: -; size: -; V: TRBV15; J: TRBJ1-1; CDR3: CATSRSRTENTEAFF; DNA: TGTGCCACCAGCAGATCCAGGACAGAGAACACTGAAGCTTTCTTT
D: -; size: -; V: TRBV28; J: TRBJ1-1; CDR3: CASGAAGTGNTEAFF; DNA: TGTGCCAGCGGAGCCGCCGGGACGGGGAACACTGAAGCTTTCTTT
D: -; size: -; V: TRBV4-2; J: TRBJ1-2; CDR3: CASSQDGPSYTF; DNA: TGTGCCAGCAGCCAAGATGGTCCAAGCTACACCTTC
D: -; size: few; V: TRBV4-2; J: TRBJ1-5; CDR3: CASSQEVLTELGNQPQHF; DNA: TGTGCCAGCAGCCAAGAGGTTTTGACGGAACTTGGCAATCAGCCCCAGCATTTT
D: -; size: few; V: TRBV9; J: TRBJ2-3; CDR3: CASSAELGSTDTQYF; DNA: TGTGCCAGCAGCGCCGAACTAGGAAGTACAGATACGCAGTATTTT
D: -; size: -; V: TRBV5-6; J: TRBJ2-2; CDR3: CASSFGAPNTGELFF; DNA: TGTGCCAGCAGCTTCGGGGCTCCGAACACCGGGGAGCTGTTTTTT
D: -; size: -; V: TRBV7-2; J: TRBJ1-2; CDR3: CASSRGDRALYGYTF; DNA: TGTGCCAGCAGCCGGGGTGACAGAGCACTCTATGGCTACACCTTC
D: -; size: -; V: TRBV7-6; J: TRBJ2-5; CDR3: CASKTLTETQYF; DNA: TGTGCCAGCAAGACTTTAACCGAGACCCAGTACTTC
D: -; size: -; V: TRBV4-1; J: TRBJ2-7; CDR3: CASSQDDSYEQYF; DNA: TGCGCCAGCAGCCAAGACGATTCCTACGAGCAGTACTTC
D: TRBD1; size: few; V: TRBV10-3; J: TRBJ1-2; CDR3: CAISSGQGNYGYTF; DNA: TGTGCCATCAGTTCCGGACAGGGCAACTATGGCTACACCTTC
D: TRBD1; size: few; V: TRBV2; J: TRBJ2-2; CDR3: CASRSDRENTGELFF; DNA: TGTGCCAGCAGGTCGGACAGGGAGAACACCGGGGAGCTGTTTTTT
D: -; size: -; V: TRBV28; J: TRBJ1-6; CDR3: CASSLSPGVVNSPLHF; DNA: TGTGCCAGCAGTCTCTCCCCCGGGGTTGTAAATTCACCCCTCCACTTT
D: -; size: -; V: TRBV11-1; J: TRBJ2-1; CDR3: CASSFRRGPYNEQFF; DNA: TGTGCCAGCAGCTTTAGGCGGGGGCCTTACAATGAGCAGTTCTTC
D: TRBD1; size: many; V: TRBV7-2; J: TRBJ1-6; CDR3: CASSLLTGESSYNSPLHF; DNA: TGTGCCAGCAGCTTACTTACAGGGGAGAGCTCCTATAATTCACCCCTCCACTTT
D: TRBD2; size: few; V: TRBV7-2; J: TRBJ2-3; CDR3: CASSLGRLAGAHTQYF; DNA: TGTGCCAGCAGCTTAGGTCGACTAGCGGGGGCCCATACGCAGTATTTT
D: -; size: -; V: TRBV28; J: TRBJ1-2; CDR3: CASSLPHMVLNGYTF; DNA: TGTGCCAGCAGCCTCCCCCACATGGTACTTAATGGCTACACCTTC
D: TRBD2; size: -; V: TRBV20-1; J: TRBJ2-1; CDR3: CSAPRVAGGGYNEQFF; DNA: TGCAGTGCTCCCCGTGTAGCGGGGGGAGGCTACAATGAGCAGTTCTTC
D: -; size: few; V: TRBV12-3/TRBV12-4; J: TRBJ2-1; CDR3: CASSPRYNEQFF; DNA: TGTGCCAGCAGTCCTCGATACAATGAGCAGTTCTTC
D: -; size: -; V: TRBV4-1; J: TRBJ2-1; CDR3: CASSPSGLTYNEQFF; DNA: TGCGCCAGCAGCCCAAGCGGACTGACGTACAATGAGCAGTTCTTC
D: TRBD2; size: few; V: TRBV4-2; J: TRBJ2-1; CDR3: CASSQDQAGGLNEQFF; DNA: TGTGCCAGCAGCCAAGATCAGGCGGGGGGCCTCAATGAGCAGTTCTTC
D: -; size: few; V: TRBV7-9; J: TRBJ1-3; CDR3: CASSFPAGRESGNTIYF; DNA: TGTGCCAGCAGCTTTCCCGCGGGCCGGGAGTCTGGAAACACCATATATTTT
D: TRBD1; size: few; V: TRBV12-3/TRBV12-4; J: TRBJ1-1; CDR3: CTSSLTGEAFF; DNA: TGTACCAGCAGTTTGACAGGGGAAGCTTTCTTT
D: TRBD1; size: few; V: TRBV29-1; J: TRBJ1-1; CDR3: CSEQGARTEAFF; DNA: TGCAGCGAGCAGGGGGCTAGAACTGAAGCTTTCTTT
D: -; size: -; V: TRBV9; J: TRBJ2-7; CDR3: CASSVGADSYEQYF; DNA: TGTGCCAGCAGCGTAGGGGCGGACTCCTACGAGCAGTACTTC
D: -; size: many; V: TRBV28; J: TRBJ2-5; CDR3: CASAFLTVDQETQYF; DNA: TGTGCCAGCGCGTTCTTGACAGTAGACCAAGAGACCCAGTACTTC
D: -; size: -; V: TRBV7-9; J: TRBJ2-2; CDR3: CASTPTAGLTGELFF; DNA: TGTGCCAGCACCCCAACGGCGGGGCTCACCGGGGAGCTGTTTTTT